The clone carrying this T cell receptor beta chain appeared many times. Its antigen is not known. Amplified TCR beta CDR3 regions derived from RNA transcripts. The TCR CDR3 was amplified in a first-round RT-PCR using the HTBI primer set. TCRdb recomputed calls from the multiplex PCR reads with MiXCR, one row per CDR3 protein. The sample has 550,000 to 850,000 distinct CDR3 sequences, about 17% seen once. The data are from a study of T cells in Graves' hyperthyroidism and ophthalmopathy. General study findings and limits: The authors' 13 V-J model separated ophthalmopathy from stable hyperthyroidism. It was a median around 6 months before onset that the model predicted ophthalmopathy.

This sequence originates from a woman between 50 and 59 years old with Graves' hyperthyroidism that later progressed to Graves' ophthalmopathy. Sequencing input: blood.

CDR3 nucleotide sequence: TGTGCCAGCAGGGACACAGGGCGCCAGCCCCAGCATTTT. Its translation: CASRDTGRQPQHF. The V call is TRBV12-3 or TRBV12-4, the J call TRBJ1-5; a weak D match, TRBD1 (6 bases). This CDR3 has 13 amino acids. The V end lost 6 bases, the J end lost 7 bases, and 13 bases lay between the germline ends.